A single sample is the source of the 5 T cell receptor beta chains below, sequenced in a study of blood T cell repertoires in COVID-19. Profiling relied on immunoSEQ multiplex PCR, and the TCRdb table lists in-frame clones only, not all of them. The table shows more than 100,000 clones, with 86% occurring only once. Material for sequencing was peripheral blood. Source of these receptors: a man aged 35 to 55 with acute or convalescent COVID-19.

J is TRBJ1-2 and V is TRBV5-4; 7 positions agree with TRBD1. The CDR3 runs to 15 residues. The J segment lost 2 bases and the V segment lost 6 bases, leaving 10 bases of the junction unmatched. CDR1 and CDR2 (germline): SGHNT, YYREEE (reference sequence). The CDR3 protein is CASKFGQDQNYGYTF. Here the CDR3 DNA reads TGTGCCAGCAAATTCGGACAGGACCAAAACTATGGCTACACCTTC.

The V gene is TRBV6-6, the J gene TRBJ1-4; 7 bases agree with TRBD1. Germline trimming cut 5 bases from V and 4 bases from J; bases unmatched to any gene: 10. Germline V gene sequence: CDR1 MNHNY, CDR2 SVGAGI (reference sequence). The CDR3 extends over 16 amino acids. CDR3 protein: CASSRPQGDDNEKLFF. The CDR3 coding sequence is TGTGCCAGCAGTCGGCCGCAGGGGGACGATAATGAAAAACTGTTTTTT.

The chain employs TRBV5-5 and TRBJ1-4; D ambiguous. Germline-derived CDR1 and CDR2 are SGHKS and YYEKEE (reference sequence). The CDR3 extends over 16 amino acids. V was clipped by 0 bases and J by 0 bases, with 9 bases between them. Written as DNA, the CDR3 is TGTGCCAGCAGCTTGGACAGCCTTGCAACTAATGAAAAACTGTTTTTT. Its protein is CASSLDSLATNEKLFF.

The chain employs TRBV30 and TRBJ2-6, with 8 bases matching TRBD2. From germline, CDR1 is GTSNPN and CDR2 SVGIG (reference sequence). CDR3 length equals 14 residues. With 3 bases clipped from V and 2 bases from J, the junction kept 0 bases outside the gene matches. The CDR3 here is CAWSGGAGANVLTF. In nucleotides, the CDR3 is TGTGCCTGGAGCGGGGGGGCTGGGGCCAACGTCCTGACTTTC. Full variable domain (remainder filled in from reference TRBV30 and TRBJ2-6): SQTIHQWPATLVQPVGSPLSLECTVEGTSNPNLYWYRQAAGRGLQLLFYSVGIGQISSEVPQNLSASRPQDRQFILSSKKLLLSDSGFYLCAWSGGAGANVLTFGAGSRLTVL.

This rearrangement joins TRBV6-5 to TRBJ1-1, with a tentative D call TRBD1 (6 bases). CDR3 length: 15 amino acids. Germline-derived CDR1 and CDR2 are MNHEY and SVGAGI. V lost 6 bases and J lost 0, with 14 bases in between. The CDR3 DNA sequence: TGTGCCAGCAGCCCGGGACACCCATTGAACACTGAAGCTTTCTTT. This codes for CASSPGHPLNTEAFF.